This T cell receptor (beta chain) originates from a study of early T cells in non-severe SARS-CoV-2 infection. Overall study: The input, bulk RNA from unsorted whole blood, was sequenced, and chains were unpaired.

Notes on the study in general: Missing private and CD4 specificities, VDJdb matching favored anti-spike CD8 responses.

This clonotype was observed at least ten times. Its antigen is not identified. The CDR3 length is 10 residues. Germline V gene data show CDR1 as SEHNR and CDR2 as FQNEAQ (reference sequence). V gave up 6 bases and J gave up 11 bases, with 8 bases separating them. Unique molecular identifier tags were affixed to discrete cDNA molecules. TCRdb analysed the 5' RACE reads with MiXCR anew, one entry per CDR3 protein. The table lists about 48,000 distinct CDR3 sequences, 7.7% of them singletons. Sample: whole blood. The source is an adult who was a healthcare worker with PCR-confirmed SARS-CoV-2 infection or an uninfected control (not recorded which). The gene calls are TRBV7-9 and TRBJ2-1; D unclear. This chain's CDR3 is CASSTEKQFF. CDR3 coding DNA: TGTGCCAGCAGTACGGAGAAGCAGTTCTTC.